This passage covers 29 T cell receptor beta chains from one sample sequenced in a study of patients and donors after allogeneic stem cell transplantation (TCRdb year 2020). Libraries were constructed by RT-PCR. The reads were generated on a NextSeq 550. TCRdb redid the processing of the public reads, applying fastp at Q25 and MiXCR, and retained in-frame beta chains. Each entry is one CDR3 protein sequence, shown with its most common DNA and genes. The sample has around 82,000 distinct CDR3 sequences on record, 5% of them singletons. 2.6% of the sample is held by the ten biggest clonotypes. What was sequenced was blood, either unsorted or a sorted T cell fraction (not recorded which). The origin of the receptors is a human donor who was either an allogeneic HSCT recipient or a stem cell or donor lymphocyte infusion donor (not recorded which). It is not recorded whose cells these are; they may come from a transplant donor.

This clonotype showed up many times. The rearrangement joins TRBV18 to TRBJ1-4; TRBD1 might be the D (5 bases). The germline V and J ends were trimmed by 6 bases and 2 bases, with 13 bases remaining between them. Germline CDR1 and CDR2: KGHSH and LQKENI. The CDR3 is made up of 15 amino acids. The CDR3 DNA reads TGTGCCAGCTCCCCCCGGGGCAGCACTAATGAAAAACTGTTTTTT. The encoded protein is CASSPRGSTNEKLFF.

The J gene is TRBJ2-7, the V gene TRBV28; 8 bases are a match to TRBD1. The germline V gene encodes CDR1 MDHEN and CDR2 SYDVKM. With V trimmed by 6 bases and J by 6 bases, 4 bases remained unmatched. The CDR3 sequence is 12 residues long. This CDR3 is CASRFTGGEQYF. The CDR3 DNA follows: TGTGCCAGCAGGTTTACAGGGGGCGAGCAGTACTTC.

There are many counts of this clonotype. The chain joins TRBV11-2 to TRBJ2-7; D gene uncertain. CDR3 length: 13 amino acids. V gave up 3 bases and J gave up 2 bases, with 8 bases separating them. Per the germline V gene, CDR1 is SGHAT and CDR2 is FQNNGV. CDR3 in amino acids: CASSLYGTYEQYF. As DNA, the CDR3 is TGTGCCAGCAGCTTGTACGGAACCTACGAGCAGTACTTC. Looking up the rest from reference TRBV11-2 and TRBJ2-7 gives the full variable domain: EAGVAQSPRYKIIEKRQSVAFWCNPISGHATLYWYQQILGQGPKLLIQFQNNGVVDDSQLPKDRFSAERLKGVDSTLKIQPAKLEDSAVYLCASSLYGTYEQYFGPGTRLTVT.

About this clonotype itself: A much larger clone differs by one base, so this may be a read error. CDR3: CARSIRQGYTF. DNA of the CDR3: TGTGCCAGAAGTATCCGACAGGGCTACACCTTC. The rearrangement links TRBV19 to TRBJ1-2, with TRBD1 as a possible D gene (5 bases). The germline V gene has CDR1 LNHDA and CDR2 SQIVND (reference sequence). The CDR3 totals 11 residues.

CDR3 protein: CASRSSGGVSYTGELFF. For the CDR3, the DNA is TGTGCCAGCAGATCTAGCGGGGGGGTATCTTACACCGGGGAGCTGTTTTTT. The genes are TRBV12-3 or TRBV12-4 and TRBJ2-2; 12 nucleotides agree with TRBD2. V was clipped by 6 bases and J by 3 bases; unmatched bases: 8. The CDR3 is 17 amino acids.

The sample holds a few counts of this clonotype. The rearrangement links TRBV9 to TRBJ2-5, with a possible D match to TRBD2 (5 bases). Trimming took 0 bases from V and 3 from J, leaving 15 bases between them. The germline CDR1 and CDR2 sequences are SGDLS and YYNGEE. CDR3 length: 16 residues. Here the CDR3 DNA reads TGTGCCAGCAGCGTAGGACCTAGCCAAACCGAAGAGACCCAGTACTTC. This codes for CASSVGPSQTEETQYF.

By sample fraction, this clonotype is medium-sized. The chain links TRBV29-1 to TRBJ2-6, with D maybe TRBD1 (6 bases). The germline CDR1 and CDR2 sequences are SQVTM and ANQGSEA. V was trimmed by 5 bases and J by 0 bases, leaving 14 bases between them. This CDR3 has 16 amino acids. DNA of the CDR3: TGCAGCGTTTCCCGGGACACAGACTCTGGGGCCAACGTCCTGACTTTC. Amino acids: CSVSRDTDSGANVLTF.

This clonotype was counted at least ten times. The rearrangement links TRBV11-2 to TRBJ2-7; D not resolved. The V gene's germline CDR1 is SGHAT and CDR2 FQNNGV. The CDR3 length is 14 residues. V lost 6 bases and J lost 0, with 12 bases in between. DNA of the CDR3: TGTGCCAGCAGGAGAACCGTTAGCTCCTACGAGCAGTACTTC. Residues: CASRRTVSSYEQYF.

In this sample, this clonotype turned up many times. CDR3 protein: CASGLGYTGELFF. CDR3 nucleotides: TGTGCCAGCGGTCTCGGGTACACCGGGGAGCTGTTTTTT. The chain is built from TRBV28 and TRBJ2-2; unclear D gene. The germline V gene encodes CDR1 MDHEN and CDR2 SYDVKM. With 8 bases removed from V and 3 bases from J, the gap between germline ends came to 10 bases. This CDR3 is built from 13 residues.

The chain couples TRBV9 to TRBJ1-6; 9 bases match TRBD1. The germline V gene encodes CDR1 SGDLS and CDR2 YYNGEE. The trim removed 3 bases at V and 8 bases at J, leaving 9 bases unmatched. This CDR3 region has 16 residues. CDR3 protein: CASSATGGAGYSPLHF. CDR3 nucleotides: TGTGCCAGCAGCGCCACAGGGGGCGCCGGGTATTCACCCCTCCACTTT.

The chain recombines TRBV7-2 with TRBJ2-7; 9 bases agree with TRBD1. The CDR3 runs to 15 residues. Germline CDR1 is SGHTA and CDR2 is FQGNSA. V shed 5 bases, J shed 2 bases, and the junction held 7 bases outside the gene matches. As DNA, the CDR3 is TGTGCCAGCAGCCCCCAGACAGGGGGGCCCTACGAGCAGTACTTC. Translating it yields CASSPQTGGPYEQYF.

This clonotype was counted between two and nine times. J is TRBJ1-6 and V is TRBV20-1; TRBD1 is a possible D gene (5 bases). The germline V gene has CDR1 DFQATT and CDR2 SNEGSKA (reference sequence). The CDR3 is 13 amino acids. The V gene lost 3 bases and the J gene lost 11 bases, with 14 bases spanning the gap. The DNA of the CDR3 is TGCAGTGCTAGTCGGGCAGGGAACACACCCCTCCACTTT. Residues: CSASRAGNTPLHF.

This clonotype was detected ten times or more. The genes are TRBV9 and TRBJ2-1; 11 bases align to TRBD2. In germline, CDR1 is SGDLS, CDR2 YYNGEE. The V segment lost 4 bases and the J segment 12 bases; nucleotides outside the gene matches: 15. The CDR3 length is 16 residues. The chain's CDR3 is CASSPRTSGGPQGQFF. In DNA, the CDR3 is TGTGCCAGCAGCCCTCGAACTAGCGGGGGTCCCCAAGGGCAGTTCTTC.

This clonotype showed up just a few times. This sequence joins TRBV5-1 and TRBJ2-2; no definite D call. Looked up from germline, CDR1 is SGHRS and CDR2 is YFSETQ. The germline V and J ends were trimmed by 5 bases and 1 base, with 6 bases remaining between them. The CDR3 runs to 13 residues. Here the CDR3 DNA reads TGCGCCAGCAGGGTTGAGAACACCGGGGAGCTGTTTTTT. Amino acids: CASRVENTGELFF.

Many counts were recorded for this clonotype. CDR3: CASSAQGLAANEQFF. In DNA form, the CDR3 reads TGTGCCAGCAGCGCCCAAGGACTAGCGGCCAATGAGCAGTTCTTC. J is TRBJ2-1 and V is TRBV7-8, with 10 bases aligning to TRBD2. Germline lookup yields CDR1 SGHVS and CDR2 FQNEAQ. There are 15 residues in the CDR3. J gave up 6 bases and V 5 bases, and 7 bases lay outside the gene matches.

V gene TRBV3-1 combines with J gene TRBJ1-2; D is unclear. V shed 2 bases and J shed 2 bases, with 6 bases lying between them. The CDR3 has 13 residues. Looked up from germline, CDR1 is LGHDT and CDR2 is YNNKEL (reference sequence). The chain's CDR3 is CASSQLKNYGYTF. CDR3 nucleotides: TGTGCCAGCAGCCAACTTAAAAACTATGGCTACACCTTC.

This clonotype was counted between two and nine times. The chain carries TRBV6-1 and TRBJ1-5; the D gene is possibly TRBD1 (6 bases). CDR3 length: 15 amino acids. The germline V and J ends were trimmed by 1 base and 7 bases, with 14 bases remaining between them. In germline, CDR1 is MNHNS, CDR2 SASEGT. CDR3 bases: TGTGCCAGCAGTGAAGAACAGGGAGGTAGGCAGCCCCAGCATTTT. This sequence encodes CASSEEQGGRQPQHF.

This clonotype was observed at least ten times. The chain employs TRBV20-1 and TRBJ2-5, with 13 bases identical to TRBD2. Per the germline V gene, CDR1 is DFQATT and CDR2 is SNEGSKA (reference sequence). This CDR3 has 15 amino acids. With V trimmed by 0 bases and J by 3 bases, 1 base remained unmatched. The CDR3 here is CSAREGTSGKETQYF. As DNA, the CDR3 is TGCAGTGCTAGAGAGGGGACTAGCGGGAAAGAGACCCAGTACTTC.

This clonotype was recorded at least ten times. This chain uses TRBV19 with TRBJ2-7; 7 bases map to TRBD1. The CDR3 is 15 residues long. The V and J ends lost 4 bases and 0 bases, in that order; junction bases with no gene match: 6. Germline loops: CDR1 LNHDA, CDR2 SQIVND (reference sequence). The CDR3 is CASSKGQAFSYEQYF. The CDR3 DNA reads as TGTGCCAGTAGTAAAGGACAGGCCTTCTCCTACGAGCAGTACTTC.

The J gene is TRBJ2-5, the V gene TRBV19, with a tentative D call TRBD2 (5 bases). This CDR3 is built from 13 residues. V was trimmed by 3 bases and J by 9 bases, leaving 14 bases between them. In germline, CDR1 is LNHDA, CDR2 SQIVND (reference sequence). CDR3 DNA: TGTGCCAGTAGTATGCCGGGGTCGAGGGCCCAGTACTTC. Encoded protein: CASSMPGSRAQYF.

The table lists this clonotype with many counts. The chain carries TRBV20-1 and TRBJ2-5; 7 bases align to TRBD2. CDR3 size: 13 residues. Germline CDR1 DFQATT, CDR2 SNEGSKA (reference sequence). Unmatched junction bases numbered 8, after V lost 6 bases and J lost 4 bases. The CDR3 DNA sequence: TGCAGTGCGAGGCTAGCGGAGGGAGAGACCCAGTACTTC. Translated: CSARLAEGETQYF.

This clonotype has at least ten counts. The CDR3 loop is CASRRDQNTEAFF. The CDR3 DNA sequence: TGTGCCAGCAGACGCGACCAGAACACTGAAGCTTTCTTT. V and J are TRBV7-3 and TRBJ1-1; D is undetermined. Per germline, CDR1 SGHTA and CDR2 FQGTGA. The CDR3 spans 13 residues. The V end was cut by 6 bases, the J end by 1 base, with 9 bases between.

The chain uses TRBV2 and TRBJ1-4; possibly TRBD1 for D (6 bases). The CDR3 covers 17 residues. Germline CDR1 SNHLY, CDR2 FYNNEI. The germline V and J ends were trimmed by 7 bases and 3 bases, with 21 bases remaining between them. The CDR3 loop reads CASMEQGRFVANEKLFF. CDR3 DNA: TGTGCCAGCATGGAACAGGGACGTTTCGTGGCTAATGAAAAACTGTTTTTT.

This clonotype was recorded many times. The chain recombines TRBV19 with TRBJ2-1; 9 bases align to TRBD2. J gave up 2 bases and V 4 bases, and 9 bases lay outside the gene matches. The CDR3 extends over 17 amino acids. Per germline, CDR1 LNHDA and CDR2 SQIVND (reference sequence). The CDR3, as DNA: TGTGCCAGTAGTAGGCTTAGCGGGGGCGGGGCCTACAATGAGCAGTTCTTC. Its translation is CASSRLSGGGAYNEQFF.

This clonotype was seen repeatedly, ten times or more. The chain combines TRBV3-1 with TRBJ2-3; D is perhaps TRBD1 or TRBD2 (6 bases each). The V end lost 0 bases, the J end lost 0 bases, and 19 bases lay between the germline ends. The CDR3 consists of 19 residues. The V gene's germline CDR1 is LGHDT and CDR2 YNNKEL (reference sequence). CDR3 residues: CASSQDRGRGAFSTDTQYF. The CDR3 DNA follows: TGTGCCAGCAGCCAAGATCGAGGAAGGGGGGCTTTTAGCACAGATACGCAGTATTTT.

This clonotype has at least ten counts. The chain employs TRBV7-8 and TRBJ2-7; no reliable D call. Trimming pared 3 bases from V and 0 bases from J, leaving 6 bases between. The CDR3 contains 13 residues. CDR1 is SGHVS and CDR2 is FQNEAQ in the germline V gene. CDR3 in amino acids: CASSFSDSYEQYF. The CDR3 DNA follows: TGTGCCAGCAGCTTTTCGGACTCCTACGAGCAGTACTTC. The variable domain in full, with the rest retrieved from reference TRBV7-8 and TRBJ2-7, is GAGVSQSPRYKVAKRGQDVALRCDPISGHVSLFWYQQALGQGPEFLTYFQNEAQLDKSGLPSDRFFAERPEGSVSTLKIQRTQQEDSAVYLCASSFSDSYEQYFGPGTRLTVT.

This sequence joins TRBV7-2 and TRBJ1-1; no reliable D call. CDR1 is SGHTA and CDR2 is FQGNSA in the germline V gene. V shed 1 base and J shed 6 bases, with 12 bases lying between them. The CDR3 is 14 amino acids. The DNA for the CDR3 is TGTGCCAGCAGCTTAGTGGGGAGTGGGTCTGAAGCTTTCTTT. Translating gives CASSLVGSGSEAFF.

This clonotype was seen ten or more times. The chain is built from TRBV20-1 and TRBJ2-5; no clear D. Germline V gene data show CDR1 as DFQATT and CDR2 as SNEGSKA (reference sequence). The CDR3 contains 13 residues. Trimming took off 2 bases at V and 2 bases at J, with 9 bases between the two ends. The CDR3 spells CSARSQFQETQYF. The CDR3 DNA sequence: TGCAGTGCTAGATCCCAGTTTCAAGAGACCCAGTACTTC.

This clonotype was found many times. This rearrangement joins TRBV5-6 to TRBJ1-2; D perhaps matches TRBD1 (5 bases). This CDR3 is built from 15 residues. Trimming cost V 4 bases and J 3 bases, with 16 bases left between them. Germline V CDR1 and CDR2: SGHDT, YYEEEE. The CDR3 coding sequence is TGTGCCAGCAGCAGGGCGATGAGGGGAGACTATGGCTACACCTTC. Translated, it gives CASSRAMRGDYGYTF.